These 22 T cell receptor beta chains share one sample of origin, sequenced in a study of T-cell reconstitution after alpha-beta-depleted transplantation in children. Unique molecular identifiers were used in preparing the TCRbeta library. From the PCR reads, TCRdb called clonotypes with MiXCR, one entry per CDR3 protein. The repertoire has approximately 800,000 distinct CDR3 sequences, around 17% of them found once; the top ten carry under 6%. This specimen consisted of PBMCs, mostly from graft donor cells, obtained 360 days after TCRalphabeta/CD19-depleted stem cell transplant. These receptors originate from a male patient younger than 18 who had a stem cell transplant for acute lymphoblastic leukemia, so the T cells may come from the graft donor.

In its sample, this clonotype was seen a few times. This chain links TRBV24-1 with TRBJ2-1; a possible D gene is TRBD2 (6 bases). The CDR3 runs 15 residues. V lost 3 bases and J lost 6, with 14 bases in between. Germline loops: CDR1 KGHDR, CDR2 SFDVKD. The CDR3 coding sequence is TGTGCCACCAGTGATAAGGGGAGGTCGGGCAATGAGCAGTTCTTC. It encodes CATSDKGRSGNEQFF.

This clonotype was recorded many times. The CDR3 region has the DNA TGCAGCGTGATACAGGATCACTCTGGAAACACCATATATTTT. This encodes CSVIQDHSGNTIYF. The chain has TRBV29-1 and TRBJ1-3, with D maybe TRBD1 (5 bases). Germline-derived CDR1 and CDR2 are SQVTM and ANQGSEA. V dropped 6 bases and J dropped 0 bases, with 12 bases sitting between them. CDR3 size: 14 residues.

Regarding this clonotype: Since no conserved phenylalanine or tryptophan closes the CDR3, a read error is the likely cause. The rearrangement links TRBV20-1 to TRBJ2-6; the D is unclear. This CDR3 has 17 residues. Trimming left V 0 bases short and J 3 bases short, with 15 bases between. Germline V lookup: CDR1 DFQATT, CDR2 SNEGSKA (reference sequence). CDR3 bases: TGCAGTGCTAGAGATGTCCGTAGGGCGGATGGGGCCAACGTCCTGACTGTC. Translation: CSARDVRRADGANVLTV.

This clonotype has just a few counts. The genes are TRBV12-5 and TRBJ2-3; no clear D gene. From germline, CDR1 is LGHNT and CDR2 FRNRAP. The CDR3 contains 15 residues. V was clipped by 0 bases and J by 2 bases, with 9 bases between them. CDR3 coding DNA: TGTGCTAGTGGTTTGGTACGAACCTTCACAGATACGCAGTATTTT. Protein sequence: CASGLVRTFTDTQYF.

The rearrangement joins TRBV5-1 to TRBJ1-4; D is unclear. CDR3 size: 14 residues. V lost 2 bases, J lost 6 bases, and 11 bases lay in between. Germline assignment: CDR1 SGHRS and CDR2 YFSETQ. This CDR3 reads CASSLRGLDEKLFF. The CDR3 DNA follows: TGCGCCAGCAGCTTACGGGGTCTGGATGAAAAACTGTTTTTT.

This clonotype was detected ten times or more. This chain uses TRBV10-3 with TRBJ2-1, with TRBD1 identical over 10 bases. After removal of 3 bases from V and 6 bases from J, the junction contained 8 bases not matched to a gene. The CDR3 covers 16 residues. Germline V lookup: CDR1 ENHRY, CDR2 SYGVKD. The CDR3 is CAISDVGTGVTNEQFF. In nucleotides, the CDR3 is TGTGCCATCAGTGATGTGGGGACAGGGGTCACCAATGAGCAGTTCTTC.

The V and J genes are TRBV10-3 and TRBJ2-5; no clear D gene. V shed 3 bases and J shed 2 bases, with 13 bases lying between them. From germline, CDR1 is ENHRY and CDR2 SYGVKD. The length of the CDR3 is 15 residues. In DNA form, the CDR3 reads TGTGCCATCAGTGACTTGACTGCCCCACAAGAGACCCAGTACTTC. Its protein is CAISDLTAPQETQYF.

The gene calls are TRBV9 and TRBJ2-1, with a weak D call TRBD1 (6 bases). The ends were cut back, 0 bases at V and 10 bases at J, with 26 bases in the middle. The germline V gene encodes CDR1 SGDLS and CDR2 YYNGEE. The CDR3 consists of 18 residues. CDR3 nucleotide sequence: TGTGCCAGCAGCGTAGCTAAAGGGGGTCGGGAATGGGGGCGGGAGCAGTTCTTC. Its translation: CASSVAKGGREWGREQFF.

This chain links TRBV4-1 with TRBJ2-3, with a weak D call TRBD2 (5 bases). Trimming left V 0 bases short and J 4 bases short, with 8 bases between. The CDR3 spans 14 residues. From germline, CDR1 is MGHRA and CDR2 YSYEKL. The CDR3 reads CASSQDARADTQYF. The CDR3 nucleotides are TGCGCCAGCAGCCAAGACGCGAGGGCAGATACGCAGTATTTT.

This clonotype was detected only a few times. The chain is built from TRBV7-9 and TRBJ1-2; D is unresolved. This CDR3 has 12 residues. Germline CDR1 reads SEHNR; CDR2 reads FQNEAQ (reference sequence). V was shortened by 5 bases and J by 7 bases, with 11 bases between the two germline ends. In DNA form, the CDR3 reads TGTGCCAGCAGCCTGCCTTGGGTTGGCTACACCTTC. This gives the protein CASSLPWVGYTF.

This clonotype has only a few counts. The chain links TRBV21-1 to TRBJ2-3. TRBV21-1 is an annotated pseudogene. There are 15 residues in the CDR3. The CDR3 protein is CACRIAYQHADTQYF. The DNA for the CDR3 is TGTGCCTGTCGGATCGCATACCAGCATGCAGATACGCAGTATTTT.

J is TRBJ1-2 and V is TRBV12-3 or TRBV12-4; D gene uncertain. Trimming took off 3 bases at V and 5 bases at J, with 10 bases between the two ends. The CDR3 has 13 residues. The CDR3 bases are TGTGCCAGCAGTTTGTCAAGAAGTTATGGCTACACCTTC. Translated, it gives CASSLSRSYGYTF.

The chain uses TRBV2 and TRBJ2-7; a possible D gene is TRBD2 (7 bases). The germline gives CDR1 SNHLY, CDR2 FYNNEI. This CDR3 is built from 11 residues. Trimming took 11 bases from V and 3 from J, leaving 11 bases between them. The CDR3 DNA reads TGTGCCTCGGGGGGCGGCTACGAGCAGTACTTC. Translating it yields CASGGGYEQYF.

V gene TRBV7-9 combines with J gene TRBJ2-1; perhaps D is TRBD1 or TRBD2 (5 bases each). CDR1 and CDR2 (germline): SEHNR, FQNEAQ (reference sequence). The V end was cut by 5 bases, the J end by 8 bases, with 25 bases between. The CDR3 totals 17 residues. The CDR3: CASSQDRDPTRGDEQFF. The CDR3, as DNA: TGTGCCAGCAGCCAGGACCGGGACCCCACGCGAGGCGATGAGCAGTTCTTC. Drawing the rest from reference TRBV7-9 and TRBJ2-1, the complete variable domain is DTGVSQNPRHKITKRGQNVTFRCDPISEHNRLYWYRQTLGQGPEFLTYFQNEAQLEKSRLLSDRFSAERPKGSFSTLEIQRTEQGDSAMYLCASSQDRDPTRGDEQFFGPGTRLTVL.

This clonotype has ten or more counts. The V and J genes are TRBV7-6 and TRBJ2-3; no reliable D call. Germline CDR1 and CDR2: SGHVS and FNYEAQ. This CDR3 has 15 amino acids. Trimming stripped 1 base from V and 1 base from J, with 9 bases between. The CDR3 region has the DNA TGTGCCAGCAGCTTAGGGACCCTACGCACAGATACGCAGTATTTT. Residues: CASSLGTLRTDTQYF.

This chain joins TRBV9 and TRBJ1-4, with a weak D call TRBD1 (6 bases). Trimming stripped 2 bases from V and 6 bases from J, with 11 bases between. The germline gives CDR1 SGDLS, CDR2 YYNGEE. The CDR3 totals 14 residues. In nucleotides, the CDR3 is TGTGCCAGCAGCGTCTCCAGGGGTGATGAAAAACTGTTTTTT. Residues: CASSVSRGDEKLFF.

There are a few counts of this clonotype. The CDR3 loop is CASSERTSGRRLADTQYF. The CDR3 DNA sequence: TGTGCCAGCAGTGAAAGGACTAGCGGGAGGAGGTTGGCAGATACGCAGTATTTT. The rearrangement joins TRBV2 to TRBJ2-3; 14 bases line up with TRBD2. V gave up 2 bases and J gave up 4 bases; unmatched junction bases: 8. The germline CDR1 and CDR2 sequences are SNHLY and FYNNEI. The CDR3 is made up of 18 amino acids.

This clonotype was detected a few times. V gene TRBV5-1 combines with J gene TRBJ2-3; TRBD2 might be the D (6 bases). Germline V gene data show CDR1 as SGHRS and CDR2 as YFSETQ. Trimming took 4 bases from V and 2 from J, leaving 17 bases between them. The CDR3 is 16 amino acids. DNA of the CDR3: TGCGCCAGCAGCCTTAGCGGTCCCGGCACCACAGATACGCAGTATTTT. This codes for CASSLSGPGTTDTQYF.

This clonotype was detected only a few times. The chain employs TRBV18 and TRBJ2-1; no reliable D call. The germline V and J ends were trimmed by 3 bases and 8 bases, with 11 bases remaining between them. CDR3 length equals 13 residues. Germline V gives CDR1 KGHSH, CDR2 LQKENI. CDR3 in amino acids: CASSPSIRDEQFF. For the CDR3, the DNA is TGTGCCAGCTCACCCTCTATTAGGGATGAGCAGTTCTTC.

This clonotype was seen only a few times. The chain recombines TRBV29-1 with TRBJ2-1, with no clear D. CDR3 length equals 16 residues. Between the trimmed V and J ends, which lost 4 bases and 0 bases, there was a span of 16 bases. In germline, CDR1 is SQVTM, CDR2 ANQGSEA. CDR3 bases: TGCAGCGTTGGATACCGACCTAACCCCTCCTACAATGAGCAGTTCTTC. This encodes CSVGYRPNPSYNEQFF.

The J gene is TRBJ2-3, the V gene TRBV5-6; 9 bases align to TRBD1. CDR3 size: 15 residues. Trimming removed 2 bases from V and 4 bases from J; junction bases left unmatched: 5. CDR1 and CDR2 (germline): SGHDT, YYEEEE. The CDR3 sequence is CASSFRQGGADTQYF. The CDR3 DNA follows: TGTGCCAGCAGCTTCCGACAGGGGGGGGCAGATACGCAGTATTTT. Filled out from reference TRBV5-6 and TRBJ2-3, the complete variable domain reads DAGVTQSPTHLIKTRGQQVTLRCSPKSGHDTVSWYQQALGQGPQFIFQYYEEEERQRGNFPDRFSGHQFPNYSSELNVNALLLGDSALYLCASSFRQGGADTQYFGPGTRLTVL.

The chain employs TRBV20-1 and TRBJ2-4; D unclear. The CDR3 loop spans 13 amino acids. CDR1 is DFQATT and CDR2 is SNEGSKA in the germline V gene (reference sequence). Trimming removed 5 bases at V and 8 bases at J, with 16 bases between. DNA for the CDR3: TGCAGTGCTCGCACCGCAACAGTCGACATTCAGTACTTC. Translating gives CSARTATVDIQYF.